This record concerns one TCR beta chain sequence. Its antigen is still unknown. This entry comes from a study of cytomegalovirus exposure and HLA in healthy donors. This PCR relied on a set of 60 Vbeta primers and 13 Jbeta primers. The protocol was immunoSEQ multiplex PCR, while the TCRdb copy is restricted to in-frame clones and leaves out a portion. The profile covers around 190,000 clones, with 85% appearing a single time and over 2% taken by the ten largest. Study observations and caveats: Presence/absence results assume similar sequencing depth per donor, which may not hold.

The trim removed 4 bases at V and 3 bases at J, leaving 3 bases unmatched. CDR3 length: 16 amino acids. From germline, CDR1 is SGHRS and CDR2 YFSETQ. The clonotype originates from a woman between 50 and 59 years old in good health and CMV-seronegative. Sequencing was carried out using PBMCs. The chain is built from TRBV5-1 and TRBJ2-3; 15 bases are shared with TRBD2. For the CDR3, the DNA is TGCGCCAGCAGCACCGGACTAGCGGGAGGGACAGATACGCAGTATTTT. Its protein is CASSTGLAGGTDTQYF.